Below are 21 T cell receptor beta chains sequenced from a single sample in a study of healthy donors' naive CD4 and CD8 T cells. Starting from about 470 ng of total RNA, TCR libraries were made with linear amplification. TCRdb passed the reads through MiXCR, listing each CDR3 protein once. The sample records around 200,000 distinct CDR3 sequences, about 70% being singletons. Source material: naive CD4+ and CD8+ T cells sorted from blood, pooled from several donors. The source is a pool of human donors in good health; the sample pools cells from several healthy donors.

This chain links TRBV19 with TRBJ1-1; D is uncertain. V dropped 3 bases and J dropped 0 bases, with 8 bases sitting between them. The CDR3 runs to 14 residues. Germline V gives CDR1 LNHDA, CDR2 SQIVND (reference sequence). CDR3 residues: CASSMWQMNTEAFF. The CDR3 bases are TGTGCCAGTAGTATGTGGCAAATGAACACTGAAGCTTTCTTT.

This chain uses TRBV29-1 with TRBJ1-2; unclear D gene. Trimming shortened V by 2 bases and J by 6 bases, and 7 bases separated the two germline ends. From germline, CDR1 is SQVTM and CDR2 ANQGSEA. The CDR3 has 11 residues. The CDR3, as DNA: TGCAGCGTTGAACAGAGGGATGGCTACACCTTC. This translates into CSVEQRDGYTF.

The chain combines TRBV19 with TRBJ2-2, with 8 bases lining up with TRBD2. V shed 10 bases, J shed 1 base, and the junction held 14 bases outside the gene matches. This CDR3 spans 17 amino acids. The germline CDR1 and CDR2 sequences are LNHDA and SQIVND (reference sequence). Written as DNA, the CDR3 is TGTGCCACCCAAAAGAACTTAGCGGGGATGAACACCGGGGAGCTGTTTTTT. Translating it yields CATQKNLAGMNTGELFF.

The chain links TRBV20-1 to TRBJ2-7, with TRBD2 matching over 7 bases. The CDR3 length is 15 residues. V gave up 6 bases and J gave up 3 bases; unmatched junction bases: 14. Germline V CDR1 and CDR2: DFQATT, SNEGSKA (reference sequence). The DNA for the CDR3 is TGCAGTGCCCGCCATGGTGGGGAGGGACTCTACGAGCAGTACTTC. Translated, it gives CSARHGGEGLYEQYF.

The chain joins TRBV13 to TRBJ1-5; no clear D gene. From germline, CDR1 is PRHDT and CDR2 FYEKMQ (reference sequence). The CDR3 loop spans 15 amino acids. Trimming took 5 bases from V and 2 from J, leaving 13 bases between them. This chain's CDR3 is CASSAGRSGNQPQHF. For the CDR3, the DNA is TGTGCCAGCAGCGCCGGGAGGAGTGGCAATCAGCCCCAGCATTTT. Using reference TRBV13 and TRBJ1-5 for the parts outside the CDR3, the full variable domain is AAGVIQSPRHLIKEKRETATLKCYPIPRHDTVYWYQQGPGQDPQFLISFYEKMQSDKGSIPDRFSAQQFSDYHSELNMSSLELGDSALYFCASSAGRSGNQPQHFGDGTRLSIL.

CDR3 nucleotide sequence: TGTGCCAGCAGGGGGCTCGACTATGGCTACACCTTC. Amino acids: CASRGLDYGYTF. The rearrangement links TRBV12-3 or TRBV12-4 to TRBJ1-2, with D tentatively TRBD1 (5 bases). This CDR3 spans 12 amino acids. Trimming pared 6 bases from V and 3 bases from J, leaving 8 bases between.

The sample holds a few counts of this clonotype. The CDR3 DNA reads as TGCAGCGTTGCCCAGGGAAGGGCGGCAGATACGCAGTATTTT. Amino acids: CSVAQGRAADTQYF. The chain joins TRBV29-1 to TRBJ2-3; TRBD1 is a possible D gene (5 bases). Per germline, CDR1 SQVTM and CDR2 ANQGSEA. The length of the CDR3 is 14 residues. V was clipped by 4 bases and J by 4 bases, with 15 bases between them.

The CDR3 region has the DNA TGTGCCAGCAGCTTAGAACTAGGAATCATGAACACTGAAGCTTTCTTT. Its protein product is CASSLELGIMNTEAFF. This chain uses TRBV11-1 with TRBJ1-1; D unclear. Trimming cost V 1 base and J 0 bases, with 12 bases left between them. The CDR3 has 16 residues. CDR1 is SGHAT, CDR2 FQDESV, per germline (reference sequence).

The chain has TRBV12-3 or TRBV12-4 and TRBJ1-6; 12 nucleotides line up with TRBD1. The junction had 7 bases not matched to a gene; V was cut back by 3 bases and J by 7 bases. The CDR3 has 17 residues. The CDR3 DNA reads TGTGCCAGCAGTTTCATCCCGGGACAGGGGGCAAATTCACCCCTCCACTTT. It translates to CASSFIPGQGANSPLHF.

This rearrangement joins TRBV5-4 to TRBJ2-3; either TRBD1 or TRBD2 may fit D (5 bases each). Deletions cut 6 bases from V and 0 bases from J, with 20 bases between. Germline CDR1 and CDR2: SGHNT and YYREEE (reference sequence). CDR3 size: 17 residues. The CDR3 coding sequence is TGTGCCAGCAACAACGACTACCGGGGCATAAGCACAGATACGCAGTATTTT. Its translation is CASNNDYRGISTDTQYF.

This clonotype has just a few counts. CDR3 DNA: TGTGCCAGCAGCCGGACTAGCGGACTTGAGCAGTTCTTC. Translating gives CASSRTSGLEQFF. The chain couples TRBV5-6 to TRBJ2-1; 10 positions agree with TRBD2. The CDR3 has 13 residues. CDR1 and CDR2 (germline): SGHDT, YYEEEE. The trim removed 4 bases at V and 9 bases at J, leaving 4 bases unmatched.

This clonotype is a singleton in its sample. The chain carries TRBV5-4 and TRBJ2-3; TRBD2 aligns across 7 bases. Per the germline V gene, CDR1 is SGHNT and CDR2 is YYREEE (reference sequence). This CDR3 comprises 15 residues. The junction had 11 bases not matched to a gene; V was cut back by 4 bases and J by 6 bases. CDR3 in DNA: TGTGCCAGCAGCCCCGAGGGACTACGGATGGATACGCAGTATTTT. Translation: CASSPEGLRMDTQYF. The full variable domain, completed using reference TRBV5-4 and TRBJ2-3, is ETGVTQSPTHLIKTRGQQVTLRCSSQSGHNTVSWYQQALGQGPQFIFQYYREEENGRGNFPPRFSGLQFPNYSSELNVNALELDDSALYLCASSPEGLRMDTQYFGPGTRLTVL.

The chain carries TRBV29-1 and TRBJ1-1; D possibly corresponds to TRBD1 (5 bases). From germline, CDR1 is SQVTM and CDR2 ANQGSEA. The CDR3 is 12 amino acids. V dropped 2 bases and J dropped 8 bases, with 12 bases sitting between them. As DNA, the CDR3 is TGCAGCGTTGAAAACAGAGGGGCCGAAGCTTTCTTT. It yields the protein CSVENRGAEAFF. Together with reference TRBV29-1 and TRBJ1-1, the CDR3 gives the full variable domain: SAVISQKPSRDICQRGTSLTIQCQVDSQVTMMFWYRQQPGQSLTLIATANQGSEATYESGFVIDKFPISRPNLTFSTLTVSNMSPEDSSIYLCSVENRGAEAFFGQGTRLTVV.

The rearrangement uses TRBV19 and TRBJ1-1, with TRBD1 as a possible D gene (5 bases). Germline V gene data show CDR1 as LNHDA and CDR2 as SQIVND (reference sequence). The V end was cut by 3 bases, the J end by 0 bases, with 8 bases between. The CDR3 sequence is 14 residues long. The CDR3 loop reads CASSIPDMNTEAFF. Here the CDR3 DNA reads TGTGCCAGTAGTATCCCGGACATGAACACTGAAGCTTTCTTT.

The chain links TRBV12-3 or TRBV12-4 to TRBJ2-2; possibly TRBD1 for D (6 bases). The ends were cut back, 7 bases at V and 5 bases at J, with 20 bases in the middle. This CDR3 is 16 amino acids long. The CDR3 loop reads CASTPTGRGVTGELFF. CDR3 nucleotides: TGTGCCAGCACTCCTACAGGCAGGGGAGTGACCGGGGAGCTGTTTTTT.

The chain employs TRBV29-1 and TRBJ2-1; 9 bases align to TRBD2. V shed 2 bases and J 8 bases; nucleotides not matched to a gene: 13. Germline V gene lookup returns CDR1 SQVTM and CDR2 ANQGSEA. The CDR3 has 16 residues. The CDR3 reads CSVERTVAGAMDEQFF. The CDR3 nucleotides read TGCAGCGTTGAACGAACTGTAGCGGGAGCAATGGATGAGCAGTTCTTC.

The V call is TRBV18, the J call TRBJ1-2, with D hard to call. The germline CDR1 and CDR2 sequences are KGHSH and LQKENI. Trimming took off 0 bases at V and 2 bases at J, with 7 bases between the two ends. The CDR3 is made up of 14 amino acids. CDR3 loop: CASSPPSENYGYTF. As DNA, the CDR3 is TGTGCCAGCTCACCACCGTCAGAAAACTATGGCTACACCTTC. Full variable domain (missing parts from reference TRBV18 and TRBJ1-2): NAGVMQNPRHLVRRRGQEARLRCSPMKGHSHVYWYRQLPEEGLKFMVYLQKENIIDESGMPKERFSAEFPKEGPSILRIQQVVRGDSAAYFCASSPPSENYGYTFGSGTRLTVV.

This rearrangement joins TRBV5-1 to TRBJ2-7; 11 bases are shared with TRBD2. The CDR3 is 15 residues long. Germline V gene data show CDR1 as SGHRS and CDR2 as YFSETQ. V shed 2 bases and J 3 bases; nucleotides not matched to a gene: 4. CDR3 protein: CASSFLTSGNYEQYF. CDR3 coding DNA: TGCGCCAGCAGCTTTTTGACTAGCGGGAACTACGAGCAGTACTTC.

This clonotype appeared a few times. The CDR3 protein is CSVDMGTGGGYTF. CDR3 in DNA: TGCAGCGTTGATATGGGCACAGGAGGTGGCTACACCTTC. J is TRBJ1-2 and V is TRBV29-1; TRBD1 might be the D (5 bases). The V end was cut by 3 bases, the J end by 7 bases, with 15 bases between. The CDR3 has 13 residues. Germline V gene sequence: CDR1 SQVTM, CDR2 ANQGSEA.

The chain recombines TRBV5-4 with TRBJ1-1; D is unclear. V was shortened by 4 bases and J by 1 base, with 5 bases between the two germline ends. The CDR3 is made up of 12 amino acids. Per germline, CDR1 SGHNT and CDR2 YYREEE (reference sequence). DNA for the CDR3: TGTGCCAGCAGCACAGAGAACACTGAAGCTTTCTTT. Its protein is CASSTENTEAFF.

The chain recombines TRBV29-1 with TRBJ2-7; D may be TRBD2 (5 bases). Trimming cost V 1 base and J 4 bases, with 11 bases left between them. Germline CDR1 reads SQVTM; CDR2 reads ANQGSEA. This CDR3 comprises 13 residues. The CDR3 sequence: CSVEGHGGYEQYF. The CDR3 DNA is TGCAGCGTTGAAGGGCACGGAGGTTACGAGCAGTACTTC.